These T cell receptor beta chains were read from a single sample in a study of OX40 agonist ivuxolimab in advanced cancers. Generated by immunoSEQ multiplex PCR, the TCRdb table keeps only in-frame clones and is missing some. The sample lists approximately 18,000 clones; approximately 83% were seen once. Sample: CD4+ or CD8+ T cells sorted from blood, taken in a trial of the OX40 agonist ivuxolimab. These receptors were obtained from an adult with an advanced solid tumor such as melanoma, head and neck, liver or kidney cancer. Both conserved end residues are part of each CDR3.

J	V	CDR3
TRBJ2-5	TRBV7-8	CASSLLGDTQETQYF
TRBJ2-3	TRBV15	CATSRDLDGGTDTQYF
-	TRBV5-6	CASSATSFSEQYF
TRBJ2-5	TRBV6-5	CASKRQIQETQYF
TRBJ1-2	TRBV10-3	CAISEWGQGNYGYTF
TRBJ1-5	TRBV10-1	CASSGTGGNQPQHF
TRBJ2-1	TRBV9	CASSVEGGEQFF
TRBJ1-2	TRBV7-2	CASSPRLDTHGYTF
TRBJ1-6	TRBV6-1	CASSETGGMVSPLHF
TRBJ1-1	TRBV27	CASTLARGSTEAFF
TRBJ2-7	TRBV7-9	CASSFAGQGYEQYF
TRBJ1-1	TRBV5-1	CASSLAGRILNTEAFF
TRBJ2-1	TRBV10-2	CASSDGGVEQFF
TRBJ2-1	TRBV4-3	CASSQRTSSNEQFF
TRBJ1-6	TRBV19	CASTDRNLEFSPLHF
TRBJ1-4	TRBV27	CASREDRWNEKLFF
TRBJ1-5	TRBV6-5	CASSYGRQQPQHF
TRBJ1-5	TRBV27	CASRAGSQPQHF
TRBJ1-1	TRBV4-2	CASRRWGTDTEAFF
TRBJ2-6	TRBV29-1	CSVPSVKLNSGANVLTF
TRBJ2-7	TRBV19	CASSTAGGAYEQYF
TRBJ2-1	TRBV7-3	CASSSTQRNEQFF
TRBJ2-1	TRBV29-1	CSAHHLAGANEQFF
TRBJ1-1	TRBV6-1	CASSVDDTNTEAFF
TRBJ2-4	TRBV30	CAWRSPALSGRAPDPIQYF
TRBJ2-2	TRBV9	CASSVDGANTGELFF
TRBJ1-2	TRBV28	CASRGPSGYTF
TRBJ2-7	TRBV27	CASSLLSGGDYEQYF
TRBJ2-5	TRBV27	CASSTLPGELGETQYF
TRBJ2-7	TRBV27	CASSLSTGLAGYEQYF
TRBJ2-3	TRBV6-4	CASSVGQGAGDTQYF
TRBJ2-1	TRBV6-4	CASSEVAHDEQFF
TRBJ2-3	TRBV28	CASSVGTSGITDTQYF
TRBJ1-1	TRBV28	CASSSPLLDRPNTEAFF
TRBJ2-3	TRBV5-1	CASSRDRGTDTQYF
TRBJ2-2	TRBV9	CASTPTSGGQSGELFF